This T cell receptor (beta chain) was sequenced for a study of blood T cell repertoires in COVID-19. Study in general: Both acute and convalescent COVID-19 samples were obtained from the United States, Italy and Spain. PBMCs, B-cell-depleted T cells, or T cells provided the cDNA or gDNA that made up the material.

The CDR3 covers 12 residues. The V end was cut by 4 bases, the J end by 8 bases, with 12 bases between. The germline V gene has CDR1 SQVTM and CDR2 ANQGSEA. Original analysis: Using reference gene primer amplification, nucleated cell counts were estimated. Assay used: immunoSEQ multiplex PCR; TCRdb lists only in-frame clones, some missing. Clone size and the V and J calls come from that table; the DNA yielded D and trimming. The sample holds more than 200,000 clones, 70% to 85% seen once. The specimen sequenced was peripheral blood. The sequence was collected from a woman older than 75 with active or convalescent COVID-19. This chain connects TRBV29-1 to TRBJ1-3; the D is unclear. The CDR3 nucleotides are TGCAGCGTTGTTGGTCCAACGGACACCATATATTTT. It is translated as CSVVGPTDTIYF.